This entry concerns a single T cell receptor (beta chain). This entry is derived from a study of blood T cells in healthy people across ages. The CDR3 is 15 amino acids. V lost 3 bases, J lost 4 bases, and 16 bases lay in between. Germline V gene data show CDR1 as SGDLS and CDR2 as YYNGEE. Extraction yielded at least 5 micrograms of total RNA per sample. Alongside a J-beta primer mix, a sample-barcoded 5' primer served in a second PCR lasting about 7 to 11 cycles. Each CDR3 protein is one row after TCRdb ran MiXCR on the 5' RACE reads. The sample contains over 1,200,000 distinct CDR3 sequences, approximately 59% of which appear only once.

The V call is TRBV9, the J call TRBJ2-5, with D perhaps matching TRBD1 or TRBD2 (5 bases each). The sequenced material came from blood. The clonotype was recovered from a young man in good health. CDR3 sequence: CASSDLRGWSETQYF. The CDR3 nucleotides are TGTGCCAGCAGCGACTTGAGGGGCTGGTCAGAGACCCAGTACTTC.